This entry describes one TCR beta chain. Its antigen is undetermined. Generated by immunoSEQ multiplex PCR, the TCRdb table keeps only in-frame clones and is missing some. The sample yields about 64,000 clones, 85% to 95% seen once. These data come from a study of T cell responses to AZD1222 COVID-19 vaccine. Broader study findings: CD4 TCRs associated with vaccination spanned spike, dominating at 160-218 and 743-854.

The V gene lost 0 bases and the J gene lost 4 bases, with 6 bases spanning the gap. The CDR3 is 13 amino acids. Germline loops: CDR1 WSHSY, CDR2 SAAADI. Sequences were derived from peripheral blood, sampled 28 days after the second dose of the MenACWY control vaccine. The clonotype comes from an adult who received the MenACWY meningococcal vaccine as a control. The chain is built from TRBV10-2 and TRBJ1-1; D is ambiguous. CDR3 coding DNA: TGCGCCAGCAGTGAGTCGGCAGTCACTGAAGCTTTCTTT. Residues: CASSESAVTEAFF.